Presented here are 4 T cell receptor beta chains from one specimen sequenced in a study of T cells after yellow fever vaccination (dated by TCRdb to about 2019). The library relied on 5' RACE. Sequencing used an Illumina HiSeq 2500. TCRdb handled the public reads itself, with Q25 trimming in fastp and clone calling in MiXCR, and kept productive beta chains. Duplicate CDR3 protein sequences are folded into a single record with the most common DNA and genes. In all, the sample holds around 500,000 distinct CDR3 sequences, and around a fifth of those were seen once. Clones ranked in the top ten supply about 15% of the sample. The sample's treatment or condition label, in plain terms: live attenuated yellow fever vaccine strain. Specimen: PBMCs, collected roughly 20 days after the first yellow fever vaccination. The origin of the receptors is a man aged 18 to 30 who received the YFV17D yellow fever vaccine.

This clonotype was observed a few times. This rearrangement joins TRBV12-3 or TRBV12-4 to TRBJ2-7, with TRBD2 matching 7 bases. The V gene end was trimmed by 3 bases and the J gene end by 2 bases; junction bases not matched to a gene: 4. The CDR3 sequence is 14 residues long. The CDR3 is CASSFGGGAYEQYF. Here the CDR3 DNA reads TGTGCCAGCAGTTTCGGGGGAGGGGCCTACGAGCAGTACTTC.

This clonotype has a handful of counts. In nucleotides, the CDR3 is TGTGCCAGCAGCCTACCGGGACAGGGGGGCTATGGCTACACCTTC. Amino acid sequence: CASSLPGQGGYGYTF. The chain recombines TRBV7-9 with TRBJ1-2, with 11 bases fitting TRBD1. Per the germline V gene, CDR1 is SEHNR and CDR2 is FQNEAQ (reference sequence). V lost 5 bases to trimming and J lost 4 bases; unmatched junction nucleotides: 6. The CDR3 is made up of 15 amino acids.

This clonotype was detected many times. The chain has TRBV7-9 and TRBJ1-5; D not resolved. The germline CDR1 and CDR2 sequences are SEHNR and FQNEAQ (reference sequence). Between the trimmed V and J ends, which lost 1 base and 6 bases, there was a span of 7 bases. The CDR3 is 13 amino acids. CDR3: CASSLGGAQPQHF. For the CDR3, the DNA is TGTGCCAGCAGCTTAGGGGGAGCTCAGCCCCAGCATTTT.

The chain uses TRBV4-1 and TRBJ2-7, with D unresolved. V was cut by 6 bases and J by 7 bases, with 13 bases left in between. The CDR3 contains 12 residues. In germline, CDR1 is MGHRA, CDR2 YSYEKL. The CDR3 protein is CASRVRESEQYV. The CDR3 coding sequence is TGCGCCAGCAGGGTTAGAGAAAGTGAGCAGTACGTC.